This T cell receptor beta chain was recorded in a study of shared clonotypes between healthy human individuals. Study outcomes and limitations: Across a few donors, naive CD4 shared 5% to 6.5%, naive CD8 under 4%, memory CD4 roughly 2.3%, memory CD8 0.4%.

CDR3 size: 15 residues. Trimming took 5 bases from V and 2 from J, leaving 16 bases between them. Germline V gene lookup returns CDR1 MNHEY and CDR2 SVGAGI. Of note for this clone: The antigen remains undetermined.

Positive CCR7 selection of CD45RO-negative cells yielded the naive CD8 cells, and terminally differentiated effector memory CD45RA+ cells were excluded. Measured with immunoSEQ multiplex PCR; TCRdb has only the in-frame clones, and not every one. The table has about 750,000 clones, over 90% seen once. This clonotype was sampled from a man aged 30 to 45 in good health. Source material: naive CD8+ T cells sorted from blood. This rearrangement joins TRBV6-5 to TRBJ2-7, with a tentative D call TRBD1 (5 bases). The CDR3: CASSISKGSPYEQYF. The DNA of the CDR3 is TGTGCCAGCAGTATATCTAAGGGGTCCCCCTACGAGCAGTACTTC.